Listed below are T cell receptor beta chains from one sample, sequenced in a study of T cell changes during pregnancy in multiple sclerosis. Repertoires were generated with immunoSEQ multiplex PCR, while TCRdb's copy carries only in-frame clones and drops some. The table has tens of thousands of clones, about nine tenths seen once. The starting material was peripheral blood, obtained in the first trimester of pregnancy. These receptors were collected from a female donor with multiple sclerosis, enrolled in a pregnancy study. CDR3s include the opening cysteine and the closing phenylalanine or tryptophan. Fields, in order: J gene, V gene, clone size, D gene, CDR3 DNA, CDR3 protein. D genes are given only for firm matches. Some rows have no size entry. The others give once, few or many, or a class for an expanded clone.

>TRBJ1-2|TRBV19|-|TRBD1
TGTGCCAGTCGGGGACAGGGGGAGGCTAACTATGGCTACACCTTC
CASRGQGEANYGYTF
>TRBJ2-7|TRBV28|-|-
TGTGCCAGCAGTTTGTTCAGAGGAAGCTACGAGCAGTACTTC
CASSLFRGSYEQYF
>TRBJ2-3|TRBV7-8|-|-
TGTGCCAGCAGCCTTCCGGGGGTCACAGATACGCAGTATTTT
CASSLPGVTDTQYF
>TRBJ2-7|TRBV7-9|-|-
TGTGCCAGCAGCCTACGATGGAGGGCCGAGCAGTACTTC
CASSLRWRAEQYF
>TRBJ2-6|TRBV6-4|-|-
TGTGCCAGCAGTGTAGACTCTGGGGCCAACGTCCTGACTTTC
CASSVDSGANVLTF
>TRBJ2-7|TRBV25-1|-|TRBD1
TGTGCCAGCAGTGGAAGGACAGGAACCAACTACGAGCAGTACTTC
CASSGRTGTNYEQYF
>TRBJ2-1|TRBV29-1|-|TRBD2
TGCAGCGTTCCCCAGACTAGCGGGATTTTAAATGAGCAGTTCTTC
CSVPQTSGILNEQFF
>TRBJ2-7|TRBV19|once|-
TGTGCCAGTAGTATGACTTTCTCCTACGAGCAGTACTTC
CASSMTFSYEQYF
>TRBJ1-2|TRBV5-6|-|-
TGTGCCAGCAGCGACGACCCCAGGGGCTTTAACTATGGCTACACCTTC
CASSDDPRGFNYGYTF
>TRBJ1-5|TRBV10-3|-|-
TGTGCCATCAGTGAGTCCGGGTCCAATCAGCCCCAGCATTTT
CAISESGSNQPQHF
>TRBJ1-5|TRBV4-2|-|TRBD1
TGTGCCAGCAGCCAAGGTACAGGGGCCCAGCCCCAGCATTTT
CASSQGTGAQPQHF
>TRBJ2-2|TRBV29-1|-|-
TGCAGCGTGAGTACAGAGAACACCGGGGAGCTGTTTTTT
CSVSTENTGELFF
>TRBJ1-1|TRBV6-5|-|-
TGTGCCAGCAGTTACTCCGAATTGGGGCCCACTGAAGCTTTCTTT
CASSYSELGPTEAFF
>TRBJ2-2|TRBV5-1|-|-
TGCGCCAGCAGCCCAGGCCTCCTTGAGGGAACCGGGGAGCTGTTTTTT
CASSPGLLEGTGELFF
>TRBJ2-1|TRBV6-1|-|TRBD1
TGTGCCAGCAGTGAACCGGACAGGGGGCCACACAATGAGCAGTTCTTC
CASSEPDRGPHNEQFF
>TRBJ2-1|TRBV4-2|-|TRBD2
TGTGCCAGCAGCCCGTTTGGGGGACTAGAGGGAAATGAGCAGTTCTTC
CASSPFGGLEGNEQFF
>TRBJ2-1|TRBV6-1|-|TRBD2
TGTGCCAGCAGTGCCTCAGCGGGAGTCTCCAATGAGCAGTTCTTC
CASSASAGVSNEQFF
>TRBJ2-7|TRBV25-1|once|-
TGTGCCAGCAGTGAAGGTTGGGCGTACGAGCAGTACTTC
CASSEGWAYEQYF
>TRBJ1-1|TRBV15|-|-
TGTGCCACCAGCAGAGATCTCACCGGGTCTTTTTTCGACACTGAAGCTTTCTTT
CATSRDLTGSFFDTEAFF
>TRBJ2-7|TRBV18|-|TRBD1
TGTGCCAGCTCACCACTCGGGACAGGGAGTGACGAGCAGTACTTC
CASSPLGTGSDEQYF
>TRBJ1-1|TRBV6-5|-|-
TGTGCCAGCAGTTCAAGGGAGATATTGAACACTGAAGCTTTCTTT
CASSSREILNTEAFF
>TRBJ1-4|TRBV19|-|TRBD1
TGTGCCAGTAACCGGGACAGAGATGAAAAACTGTTTTTT
CASNRDRDEKLFF
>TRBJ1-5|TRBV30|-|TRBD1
TGTGCCTGGAGGGGACAGGGAGTAGGGCAGCCCCAGCATTTT
CAWRGQGVGQPQHF
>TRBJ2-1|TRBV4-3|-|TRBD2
TGCGCCAGCAGCCAAGGACCTGGGACTAGCGGGAGGGGACCCTACAATGAGCAGTTCTTC
CASSQGPGTSGRGPYNEQFF
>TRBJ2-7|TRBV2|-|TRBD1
TGTGCCAGCAGAGATGGACAGGGGTACGAGCAGTACTTC
CASRDGQGYEQYF
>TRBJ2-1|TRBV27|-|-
TGTGCCAGCAGCCAGAACGACGACTACTTCCACAATGAGCAGTTCTTC
CASSQNDDYFHNEQFF
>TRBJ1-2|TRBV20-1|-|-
TGCAGTGTTTCAGGGTCCGGCGGCTACACCTTC
CSVSGSGGYTF
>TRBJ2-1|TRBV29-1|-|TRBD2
TGCAGCGTTGAAGGGGTAGCGGGAGGGCCGGGGAATGAGCAGTTCTTC
CSVEGVAGGPGNEQFF
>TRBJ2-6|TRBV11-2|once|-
TGTGCCAGCAGCCCAGGGGTAGGTGTGTTATCTGGGGCCAACGTCCTGACTTTC
CASSPGVGVLSGANVLTF
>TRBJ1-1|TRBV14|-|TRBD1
TGTGCCAGCAGCCGATTACCGGGACAGGGGATGAACACTGAAGCTTTCTTT
CASSRLPGQGMNTEAFF
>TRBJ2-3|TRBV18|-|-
TGTGCCAGCTCGCGATTAGACAGTTCCACAGATACGCAGTATTTT
CASSRLDSSTDTQYF
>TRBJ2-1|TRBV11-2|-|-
TGTGCCAGCGAAGGGAGCTCCTACAATGAGCAGTTCTTC
CASEGSSYNEQFF
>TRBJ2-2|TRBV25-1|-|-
TGTGCCAGCAGTGAAGGTGGTAGAGCGTACGGGGAGCTGTTTTTT
CASSEGGRAYGELFF
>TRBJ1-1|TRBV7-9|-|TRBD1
TGTGCCAGCAGCTTAACGGGACAGGGGGACACTGAAGCTTTCTTT
CASSLTGQGDTEAFF
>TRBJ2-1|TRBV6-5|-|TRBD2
TGTGCCAGCAGTTCGACTAGCGGGAGGTACAATGAGCAGTTCTTC
CASSSTSGRYNEQFF
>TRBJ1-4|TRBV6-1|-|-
TGTGCCAGCAGTGAAAGTAGGGGAAAAAAACTGTTTTTT
CASSESRGKKLFF
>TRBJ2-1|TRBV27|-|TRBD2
TGTGCCAGCAGTTTAAGCCCCCTAGCGGGAGGGCCGGGCAGGTCCTACAATGAGCAGTTCTTC
CASSLSPLAGGPGRSYNEQFF
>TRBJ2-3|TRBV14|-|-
TGTGCCAGCAGCCAAGGGGGGGTGAGGGCCACAGATACGCAGTATTTT
CASSQGGVRATDTQYF
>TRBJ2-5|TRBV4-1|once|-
TGCGCCAGCAGCCAAGGGCGGGGACGTAGGCAAGAGACCCAGTACTTC
CASSQGRGRRQETQYF
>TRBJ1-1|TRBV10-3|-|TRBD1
TGTGCCATCAGCGCCCGGGACAGAGGTGACACTGAAGCTTTCTTT
CAISARDRGDTEAFF
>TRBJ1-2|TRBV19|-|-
TGTGCCAGTAACCCATATAAGGGAGAAGCCTATGGCTACACCTTC
CASNPYKGEAYGYTF
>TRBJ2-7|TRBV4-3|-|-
TGCGCCAGCAGTCGGACAGTGGGCTACGAGCAGTACTTC
CASSRTVGYEQYF
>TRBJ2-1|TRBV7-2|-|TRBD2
TGTGCCAGCAGGCTAACTAGCGCGTCATACAATGAGCAGTTCTTC
CASRLTSASYNEQFF